Below, 20 T cell receptor beta chains from the same sample are listed, as sequenced in a study of response to subunit inactivated influenza vaccine. A single record per CDR3 protein comes from TCRdb applying MiXCR to the RT-PCR reads. Of around 300,000 distinct CDR3 sequences detected, about 20% appear once; the ten largest clones hold under 13%. The source material was PBMCs from blood, sampled less than 22 months after vaccination. These receptors were taken from a man between 50 and 75 years old who received an inactivated influenza vaccine.

The chain joins TRBV19 to TRBJ2-2; D possibly corresponds to TRBD1 (5 bases). Germline CDR1 LNHDA, CDR2 SQIVND (reference sequence). The V end lost 2 bases, the J end lost 1 base, and 8 bases lay between the germline ends. This CDR3 comprises 15 residues. CDR3 region: CASSIQGRNTGELFF. The CDR3, as DNA: TGTGCCAGTAGTATACAGGGCAGGAACACCGGGGAGCTGTTTTTT.

In regard to this clonotype: An end of the junction does not agree with germline; a read error may underlie this. V usage is TRBV5-5 and J usage is TRBJ1-1; possible D gene TRBD1, 6 bases. This CDR3 spans 13 amino acids. The germline gives CDR1 SGHKS, CDR2 YYEKEE (reference sequence). This CDR3 is CASSPGEFPEALF. The CDR3 DNA sequence: TGTGCCAGCAGCCCAGGGGAATTCCCTGAAGCTTTATTT.

A word on this clonotype: One junction end does not reproduce the germline sequence, and a read error may be involved. The rearrangement uses TRBV7-9 and TRBJ1-1; the D is unclear. The CDR3 spans 14 residues. CDR1 is SEHNR and CDR2 is FQNEAQ in the germline V gene (reference sequence). The CDR3 region is CSSSLATEGNEAFF. CDR3 sequence (DNA): TGTTCCAGCAGCTTAGCAACGGAAGGAAATGAAGCTTTCTTT. Full variable domain (outside the CDR3, taken from reference TRBV7-9 and TRBJ1-1): DTGVSQNPRHKITKRGQNVTFRCDPISEHNRLYWYRQTLGQGPEFLTYFQNEAQLEKSRLLSDRFSAERPKGSFSTLEIQRTEQGDSAMYLCSSSLATEGNEAFFGQGTRLTVV.

This clonotype has just a few counts. The chain recombines TRBV11-2 with TRBJ2-3; the match to TRBD2 covers 14 bases. CDR3 length: 17 residues. V shed 8 bases, J shed 0 bases, and the junction held 7 bases outside the gene matches. Germline loops: CDR1 SGHAT, CDR2 FQNNGV. CDR3 loop: CASAGTSGGTSTDTQYF. The DNA for the CDR3 is TGTGCCAGCGCTGGGACTAGCGGGGGCACTAGCACAGATACGCAGTATTTT. Full variable domain (outside the CDR3, taken from reference TRBV11-2 and TRBJ2-3): EAGVAQSPRYKIIEKRQSVAFWCNPISGHATLYWYQQILGQGPKLLIQFQNNGVVDDSQLPKDRFSAERLKGVDSTLKIQPAKLEDSAVYLCASAGTSGGTSTDTQYFGPGTRLTVL.

This clonotype was seen a handful of times. This rearrangement joins TRBV10-3 to TRBJ2-5; no clear D gene. The CDR3 runs to 14 residues. Trimming took off 4 bases at V and 5 bases at J, with 14 bases between the two ends. The germline CDR1 and CDR2 sequences are ENHRY and SYGVKD. CDR3 bases: TGTGCCATCAGTGGGGCCAGCGCTCGGGAGACCCAGTACTTC. This gives the protein CAISGASARETQYF.

This clonotype was found a few times. The chain has TRBV28 and TRBJ2-3; no firm D call. The CDR3 consists of 14 residues. Germline lookup yields CDR1 MDHEN and CDR2 SYDVKM. Trimming removed 1 base from V and 2 bases from J, with 7 bases in between. Here the CDR3 reads CASSLSVNTDTQYF. The CDR3 DNA reads TGTGCCAGCAGTTTATCCGTTAACACAGATACGCAGTATTTT.

This clonotype was observed a few times. The chain employs TRBV6-2 or TRBV6-3 and TRBJ2-1, with D unclear. From germline, CDR1 is MNHEY and CDR2 SVGEGT. Trimming stripped 1 base from V and 3 bases from J, with 7 bases between. CDR3 size: 14 residues. The CDR3 DNA reads TGTGCCAGCAGTTACTTTTACTACTACAATGAGCAGTTCTTC. It is translated as CASSYFYYYNEQFF.

This clonotype was detected once. The chain couples TRBV7-2 to TRBJ2-6, with D possibly TRBD1 on 5 matching bases. The V gene's germline CDR1 is SGHTA and CDR2 FQGNSA. V lost 3 bases to trimming and J lost 1 base, with 7 bases between them. The CDR3 covers 15 residues. For the CDR3, the DNA is TGTGCCAGCAGCTTTCACAGGTCTGGGGCCAACGTCCTGACTTTC. Translating gives CASSFHRSGANVLTF.

The rearrangement joins TRBV10-3 to TRBJ2-5; no firm D call. The CDR3 consists of 14 residues. V was shortened by 4 bases and J by 5 bases, with 14 bases between the two germline ends. Germline CDR1 is ENHRY and CDR2 is SYGVKD. DNA of the CDR3: TGTGCCATCAGTGCGAGTGGATCTTGGGAGACCCAGTACTTC. This gives the protein CAISASGSWETQYF.

This clonotype was seen more than once but under ten times. V and J are TRBV12-3 or TRBV12-4 and TRBJ2-7, with D possibly matching TRBD2 (7 bases). The CDR3 is made up of 15 amino acids. Trimming left V 2 bases short and J 4 bases short, with 15 bases between. CDR3: CASSLNPGGPYEQYF. For the CDR3, the DNA is TGTGCCAGCAGTTTAAACCCCGGGGGGCCATACGAGCAGTACTTC.

This clonotype was counted a few times. The chain carries TRBV12-3 or TRBV12-4 and TRBJ2-5, with D unclear. This CDR3 region has 14 residues. Trimming removed 3 bases at V and 1 base at J, with 9 bases between. For the CDR3, the DNA is TGTGCCAGCAGTTTGGCTCTACCCCAAGAGACCCAGTACTTC. It encodes CASSLALPQETQYF.

In its sample, this clonotype was seen a few times. The chain joins TRBV6-2 or TRBV6-3 to TRBJ1-5; tentatively, D is TRBD1 (5 bases). Trimming removed 2 bases from V and 7 bases from J, with 12 bases in between. This CDR3 spans 14 amino acids. Looked up from germline, CDR1 is MNHEY and CDR2 is SVGEGT. The CDR3 DNA is TGTGCCAGCAGTTACATCCGGGGCCAACAGCCCCAGCATTTT. It codes for CASSYIRGQQPQHF.

This clonotype has just a few counts. The gene calls are TRBV19 and TRBJ2-4, with D possibly matching TRBD2 (5 bases). V gave up 3 bases and J gave up 8 bases, with 14 bases separating them. In germline, CDR1 is LNHDA, CDR2 SQIVND (reference sequence). The length of the CDR3 is 14 residues. CDR3 coding DNA: TGTGCCAGTAGTATGGGCGGGTCATCGGACATTCAGTACTTC. Translating gives CASSMGGSSDIQYF.

This chain uses TRBV12-3 or TRBV12-4 with TRBJ2-5; 7 nucleotides match TRBD1. The CDR3 spans 14 residues. Unmatched junction bases numbered 9, after V lost 7 bases and J lost 4 bases. CDR3 sequence (DNA): TGTGCCAGCAACAGTCGGGACAGACTAGAGACCCAGTACTTC. Its protein product is CASNSRDRLETQYF.

This chain links TRBV12-3 or TRBV12-4 with TRBJ2-7, with a tentative D call TRBD2 (6 bases). This CDR3 region has 15 residues. With 1 base removed from V and 3 bases from J, the gap between germline ends came to 13 bases. CDR3 DNA sequence: TGTGCCAGCAGTTTAGTAGCGGAGGTATTCTACGAGCAGTACTTC. This translates into CASSLVAEVFYEQYF.

The J gene is TRBJ1-4, the V gene TRBV28; no clear D gene. The CDR3 has 13 residues. From germline, CDR1 is MDHEN and CDR2 SYDVKM. The V and J ends lost 7 bases and 7 bases respectively, with 13 bases between them. In DNA form, the CDR3 reads TGTGCCAGCACCGTCCGGCACGCTGAAAAACTGTTTTTT. Translation: CASTVRHAEKLFF. The whole variable domain, filled in from reference TRBV28 and TRBJ1-4, reads DVKVTQSSRYLVKRTGEKVFLECVQDMDHENMFWYRQDPGLGLRLIYFSYDVKMKEKGDIPEGYSVSREKKERFSLILESASTNQTSMYLCASTVRHAEKLFFGSGTQLSVL.

This chain connects TRBV6-1 to TRBJ2-1; tentatively, D is TRBD1 or TRBD2 (5 bases each). Germline CDR1 MNHNS, CDR2 SASEGT. Between the trimmed V and J ends, which lost 5 bases and 5 bases, there was a span of 13 bases. This CDR3 comprises 14 residues. Here the CDR3 reads CASSSFVGDNEQFF. The DNA for the CDR3 is TGTGCCAGCAGTAGTTTCGTGGGGGACAATGAGCAGTTCTTC.

Here the CDR3 reads CASSEFSNEQFF. CDR3 DNA: TGTGCCAGCAGTGAGTTTTCCAATGAGCAGTTCTTC. The chain joins TRBV2 to TRBJ2-1, with no clear D. The V end lost 3 bases, the J end lost 6 bases, and 6 bases lay between the germline ends. The CDR3 runs to 12 residues. Germline lookup yields CDR1 SNHLY and CDR2 FYNNEI.

This clonotype appeared once. The rearrangement uses TRBV9 and TRBJ2-2; possible D gene TRBD1, 6 bases. The germline V gene has CDR1 SGDLS and CDR2 YYNGEE. The germline V and J ends were trimmed by 0 bases and 2 bases, with 8 bases remaining between them. This CDR3 contains 15 residues. The CDR3 nucleotides read TGTGCCAGCAGCGTAGAGGGACAAAACACCGGGGAGCTGTTTTTT. This sequence encodes CASSVEGQNTGELFF.

This clonotype was observed once. The J gene is TRBJ2-2, the V gene TRBV29-1; perhaps TRBD2 as D (6 bases). This CDR3 region has 15 residues. Germline V CDR1 and CDR2: SQVTM, ANQGSEA. Trimming took 7 bases from V and 6 from J, leaving 21 bases between them. For the CDR3, the DNA is TGCAGCGCGCTAGCGCCCCTTAAAGGGGCCGGGGAGCTGTTTTTT. It specifies CSALAPLKGAGELFF.